The 25 T cell receptor beta chains below were found in one sample sequenced in a study of early T cells in non-severe SARS-CoV-2 infection. MiXCR, run by TCRdb on the 5' RACE reads, gives a single entry per CDR3 protein. This sample has 45,000 to 70,000 distinct CDR3 sequences, with 6% to 7% found just once. The sequenced sample was whole blood. Receptor source: an adult who was a healthcare worker with PCR-confirmed SARS-CoV-2 infection or an uninfected control (not recorded which).

J is TRBJ2-3 and V is TRBV11-2, with D perhaps matching TRBD1 (6 bases). Trimming shortened V by 5 bases and J by 0 bases, and 18 bases separated the two germline ends. This CDR3 spans 17 amino acids. In germline, CDR1 is SGHAT, CDR2 FQNNGV. In DNA form, the CDR3 reads TGTGCCAGCAGCCGGAAACAGGGACAACCTAGCACAGATACGCAGTATTTT. Its translation is CASSRKQGQPSTDTQYF.

This clonotype has a count of ten or more. The J gene is TRBJ2-3, the V gene TRBV6-5; D gene ambiguous. The CDR3 is made up of 13 amino acids. Germline V gives CDR1 MNHEY, CDR2 SVGAGI. V lost 5 bases to trimming and J lost 7 bases, with 13 bases between them. The CDR3: CASSTQFENTQYF. The DNA of the CDR3 is TGTGCCAGCAGTACCCAATTTGAGAATACGCAGTATTTT.

The chain links TRBV10-3 to TRBJ1-2, with a weak D call TRBD1 (6 bases). The germline V gene encodes CDR1 ENHRY and CDR2 SYGVKD. This CDR3 is built from 14 residues. V lost 6 bases, J lost 4 bases, and 15 bases lay in between. CDR3 DNA sequence: TGTGCCATCAGGAAGGACAGCCAAGGCTATGGCTACACCTTC. This gives the protein CAIRKDSQGYGYTF.

This clonotype occurred many times. The gene calls are TRBV5-1 and TRBJ2-3; TRBD1 matches at 7 bases. Germline CDR1 is SGHRS and CDR2 is YFSETQ. V was pared by 3 bases and J by 4 bases, with 26 bases of the junction left unmatched. The CDR3 extends over 21 amino acids. The CDR3 coding sequence is TGCGCCAGCAGCTCCGCCGGGATCGACAGGGCTCTAACTGTCCCCGCAGATACGCAGTATTTT. Amino acid sequence: CASSSAGIDRALTVPADTQYF.

Only a few counts were recorded for this clonotype. V usage is TRBV27 and J usage is TRBJ1-6; tentatively, D is TRBD1 (6 bases). Deletions cut 0 bases from V and 7 bases from J, with 10 bases between. CDR1 and CDR2 from the germline V gene are MNHEY and SMNVEV (reference sequence). CDR3 size: 15 residues. Here the CDR3 reads CASSLSGGNNSPLHF. CDR3 in DNA: TGTGCCAGCAGTTTATCAGGGGGTAACAATTCACCCCTCCACTTT.

This clonotype has at least ten counts. The V gene is TRBV19, the J gene TRBJ2-5, with 7 bases aligning to TRBD2. Trimming cost V 8 bases and J 3 bases; bases outside gene matches: 12. CDR1 LNHDA and CDR2 SQIVND come from the germline V gene (reference sequence). CDR3 length: 15 residues. CDR3 sequence: CASSDGAGGKETQYF. The CDR3 DNA sequence: TGTGCCAGTTCGGACGGAGCCGGGGGGAAAGAGACCCAGTACTTC.

V and J are TRBV27 and TRBJ2-1; TRBD2 matches at 9 bases. This CDR3 has 14 amino acids. V gave up 6 bases and J gave up 3 bases; unmatched junction bases: 3. Germline CDR1 reads MNHEY; CDR2 reads SMNVEV (reference sequence). CDR3 amino acids: CASSWTSVYNEQFF. The CDR3 nucleotides read TGTGCCAGCAGCTGGACTAGCGTCTACAATGAGCAGTTCTTC.

This clonotype was seen only a few times. The rearrangement links TRBV14 to TRBJ2-7, with D possibly being TRBD1 or TRBD2 (6 bases each). Germline assignment: CDR1 SGHDN and CDR2 FVKESK. V was shortened by 2 bases and J by 3 bases, with 14 bases between the two germline ends. The CDR3 loop spans 15 amino acids. CDR3 sequence: CASSQKWGAHYEQYF. Written as DNA, the CDR3 is TGTGCCAGCAGCCAAAAATGGGGGGCGCACTACGAGCAGTACTTC.

V is TRBV11-2 and J is TRBJ2-3; 11 bases align to TRBD2. V trimming: 2 bases; J trimming: 2 bases; junction bases outside the gene matches: 3. The CDR3 is 16 residues long. The germline CDR1 and CDR2 sequences are SGHAT and FQNNGV. The CDR3 nucleotides read TGTGCCAGCAGCTTATCTAGCGGGGGGCTCACAGATACGCAGTATTTT. This encodes CASSLSSGGLTDTQYF.

This clonotype was counted at least ten times. V and J are TRBV4-1 and TRBJ2-2, with D maybe TRBD1 (5 bases). CDR3 size: 16 residues. Trimming removed 2 bases from V and 7 bases from J, with 17 bases in between. Germline V gene sequence: CDR1 MGHRA, CDR2 YSYEKL. CDR3 protein: CASSQTDSVGGGELFF. DNA for the CDR3: TGCGCCAGCAGCCAAACCGACAGTGTGGGTGGCGGGGAGCTGTTTTTT.

The genes are TRBV6-2 or TRBV6-3 and TRBJ2-3; 10 nucleotides line up with TRBD2. The germline gives CDR1 MNHEY, CDR2 SVGEGT. The V gene end was trimmed by 2 bases and the J gene end by 2 bases; junction bases not matched to a gene: 4. The CDR3 covers 16 residues. The CDR3 DNA reads as TGTGCCAGCAGTTACCTCCTAGCGGGGGCCACAGATACGCAGTATTTT. Translation gives CASSYLLAGATDTQYF.

This clonotype was detected many times. V gene TRBV11-2 combines with J gene TRBJ2-7; D is undetermined. Germline CDR1 SGHAT, CDR2 FQNNGV. V was cut by 10 bases and J by 0 bases, with 10 bases left in between. The CDR3 is made up of 12 amino acids. The CDR3 nucleotides read TGTGCCACCCAAGGGTACTCCTACGAGCAGTACTTC. Amino acid sequence: CATQGYSYEQYF.

This clonotype occurred a few times. V and J are TRBV12-3 or TRBV12-4 and TRBJ1-1, with 7 nucleotides matching TRBD1. This CDR3 is built from 14 residues. Unmatched junction bases numbered 8, after V lost 5 bases and J lost 5 bases. This chain's CDR3 is CASSPTGWGTEAFF. CDR3 nucleotide sequence: TGTGCCAGCAGTCCGACAGGGTGGGGAACTGAAGCTTTCTTT.

This clonotype occurred many times. This chain joins TRBV19 and TRBJ2-7; D may be TRBD2 (6 bases). The V end lost 8 bases, the J end lost 7 bases, and 18 bases lay between the germline ends. The germline gives CDR1 LNHDA, CDR2 SQIVND (reference sequence). The CDR3 is 13 residues long. The CDR3 loop reads CASASGGMEEQYF. The CDR3 region has the DNA TGTGCCAGTGCTTCCGGAGGGATGGAAGAGCAGTACTTC.

Ten or more counts support this clonotype. The V gene is TRBV4-3, the J gene TRBJ2-7; D may be TRBD1 (6 bases). CDR1 and CDR2 (germline): LGHNA, YSLEER. The V end was cut by 0 bases, the J end by 0 bases, with 12 bases between. The CDR3 has 16 amino acids. CDR3 protein: CASSQDKGTPSYEQYF. As DNA, the CDR3 is TGCGCCAGCAGCCAAGATAAAGGGACACCCTCCTACGAGCAGTACTTC.

This clonotype was detected ten times or more. The chain is built from TRBV7-2 and TRBJ2-3; D gene ambiguous. V was cut by 3 bases and J by 0 bases, with 4 bases left in between. This CDR3 spans 13 amino acids. Per germline, CDR1 SGHTA and CDR2 FQGNSA. DNA of the CDR3: TGTGCCAGCAGCTTGGGAAGCACAGATACGCAGTATTTT. Protein product: CASSLGSTDTQYF.

This clonotype was seen ten or more times. The rearrangement links TRBV3-1 to TRBJ2-1; D unresolved. This CDR3 has 16 amino acids. CDR1 and CDR2 from the germline V gene are LGHDT and YNNKEL (reference sequence). Trimming left V 4 bases short and J 5 bases short, with 18 bases between. The CDR3 coding sequence is TGTGCCAGCAGCCGAGAGCTGCCCGGCCTTAACAATGAGCAGTTCTTC. Its protein is CASSRELPGLNNEQFF.

The table lists this clonotype with a few counts. The chain has TRBV6-2 or TRBV6-3 and TRBJ1-2; TRBD1 might be the D (6 bases). The CDR3 loop spans 13 amino acids. Per the germline V gene, CDR1 is MNHEY and CDR2 is SVGEGT. The ends were cut back, 7 bases at V and 5 bases at J, with 14 bases in the middle. For the CDR3, the DNA is TGTGCCAGCAACCCGACAGGAGCGTATGGCTACACCTTC. Protein product: CASNPTGAYGYTF.

This clonotype was detected many times. The chain joins TRBV6-1 to TRBJ1-2, with D perhaps matching TRBD1 (6 bases). The length of the CDR3 is 14 residues. Looked up from germline, CDR1 is MNHNS and CDR2 is SASEGT. V lost 6 bases to trimming and J lost 4 bases, with 15 bases between them. The CDR3 DNA sequence: TGTGCCAGCAGAGGGGGTACAGGGCCCTATGGCTACACCTTC. Translation gives CASRGGTGPYGYTF.

Details on this clonotype: A much bigger clone sits one base away, suggesting this may be a read error. The V gene is TRBV7-7, the J gene TRBJ2-7, with 11 bases lining up with TRBD1. In germline, CDR1 is SSHAT, CDR2 FNYEAQ (reference sequence). The CDR3 loop spans 17 amino acids. This CDR3 reads CASSLVRPGTGGYEQYF. CDR3 nucleotide sequence: TGTGCTAGCAGCTTAGTCAGACCCGGGACAGGGGGCTACGAGCAGTACTTC.

The table lists this clonotype with a few counts. J is TRBJ1-4 and V is TRBV2; TRBD1 matches 7 bases. J gave up 5 bases and V 3 bases, and 6 bases lay outside the gene matches. The CDR3 runs to 15 residues. CDR1 and CDR2 (germline): SNHLY, FYNNEI. This CDR3 is CASSDRGTENEKLFF. CDR3 DNA: TGTGCCAGCAGTGACAGGGGGACGGAGAATGAAAAACTGTTTTTT.

This clonotype came up many times. This rearrangement joins TRBV20-1 to TRBJ1-4, with 9 bases that match TRBD1. The CDR3 runs to 14 residues. Germline V CDR1 and CDR2: DFQATT, SNEGSKA (reference sequence). The ends lost 6 bases at V and 4 bases at J; junction bases unmatched: 6. CDR3 region: CSARTGALNEKLFF. The CDR3 region has the DNA TGCAGTGCCAGGACAGGGGCCCTTAATGAAAAACTGTTTTTT.

The table lists this clonotype with many counts. V is TRBV5-1 and J is TRBJ2-2; D may be TRBD1 (5 bases). The CDR3 totals 16 residues. The V end lost 4 bases, the J end lost 0 bases, and 13 bases lay between the germline ends. Per the germline V gene, CDR1 is SGHRS and CDR2 is YFSETQ. For the CDR3, the DNA is TGCGCCAGCAGCATCCTCGGACACCCGAACACCGGGGAGCTGTTTTTT. Translating it yields CASSILGHPNTGELFF.

This clonotype was counted many times. This chain links TRBV7-7 with TRBJ1-1; 7 positions agree with TRBD1. There are 12 residues in the CDR3. Germline values: CDR1 SSHAT, CDR2 FNYEAQ (reference sequence). CDR3 in DNA: TGTGCTAGAGGGGGGACAGAGAGTGAAGCTTTCTTT. Its translation: CARGGTESEAFF.

This clonotype was detected many times. The CDR3 loop is CSASPPYEQYF. The CDR3, as DNA: TGCAGTGCTAGCCCTCCCTACGAGCAGTACTTC. The chain is built from TRBV20-1 and TRBJ2-7; D unclear. The V gene lost 3 bases and the J gene lost 2 bases, with 5 bases spanning the gap. The germline gives CDR1 DFQATT, CDR2 SNEGSKA (reference sequence). CDR3 length equals 11 residues.